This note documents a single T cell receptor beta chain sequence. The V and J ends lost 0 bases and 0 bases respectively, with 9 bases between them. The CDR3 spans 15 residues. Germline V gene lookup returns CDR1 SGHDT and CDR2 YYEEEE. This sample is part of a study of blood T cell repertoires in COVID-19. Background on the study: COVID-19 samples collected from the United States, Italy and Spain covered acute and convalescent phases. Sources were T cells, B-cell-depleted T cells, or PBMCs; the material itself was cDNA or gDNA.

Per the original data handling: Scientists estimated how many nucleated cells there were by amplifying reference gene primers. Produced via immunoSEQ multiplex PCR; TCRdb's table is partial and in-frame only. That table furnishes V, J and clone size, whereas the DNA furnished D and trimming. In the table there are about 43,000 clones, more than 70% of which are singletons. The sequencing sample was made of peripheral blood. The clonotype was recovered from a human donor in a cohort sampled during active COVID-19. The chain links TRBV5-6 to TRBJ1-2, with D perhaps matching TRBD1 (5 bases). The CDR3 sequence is CASSLGRGTNYGYTF. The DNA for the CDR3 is TGTGCCAGCAGCTTGGGTCGGGGGACTAACTATGGCTACACCTTC.